Listed below are T cell receptor beta chains from one sample, sequenced in a study of cytomegalovirus exposure and HLA in healthy donors. The assay was immunoSEQ multiplex PCR, and TCRdb's table has in-frame clones only and misses some. The data hold about 140,000 clones, with roughly 80% observed a single time. The sample taken for sequencing was PBMCs. Source of these receptors: a female donor in good health and CMV-seronegative. CDR3s include the opening cysteine and the closing phenylalanine or tryptophan. Fields, in order: J gene, V gene, CDR3 protein.

J: TRBJ1-1
V: TRBV5-4
CDR3: CASSSKGGSTEAFF

J: TRBJ1-1
V: TRBV25-1
CDR3: CASSDFQVPSDEAFF

J: TRBJ2-3
V: TRBV28
CDR3: CASSWSGTSGRDTQYF

J: TRBJ2-6
V: TRBV19
CDR3: CASTVPSGANVLTF

J: TRBJ1-2
V: TRBV7-9
CDR3: CASSHETGHLGGYTF

J: TRBJ1-1
V: TRBV5-6
CDR3: CASSLVDRISNTEAFF

J: TRBJ1-2
V: TRBV28
CDR3: CASTEGSNYGYTF

J: TRBJ2-1
V: TRBV4-1
CDR3: CASSQLGTSGHNEQFF

J: TRBJ2-7
V: TRBV7-9
CDR3: CASSFDVGAYEQYF

J: TRBJ2-1
V: TRBV7-6
CDR3: CASSTYLSGRDSYNEQFF

J: TRBJ1-2
V: TRBV25-1
CDR3: CASSDPGDYGYTF

J: TRBJ2-4
V: TRBV6-1
CDR3: CASNFWSLAKNIQYF

J: TRBJ1-1
V: TRBV14
CDR3: CASSQLPGATEAFF

J: TRBJ1-5
V: TRBV20-1
CDR3: CSARSQGPQHF

J: TRBJ1-1
V: TRBV7-2
CDR3: CASSKNRVNTEAFF

J: TRBJ2-7
V: TRBV6-5
CDR3: CASRRPGQGAWEQYF

J: TRBJ1-5
V: TRBV6-1
CDR3: CASKWQGTSNQPQHF

J: NA
V: TRBV29-1
CDR3: CSVANGGEQYF

J: TRBJ2-7
V: TRBV7-3
CDR3: CASSLRPLGGSEQYF

J: TRBJ2-1
V: TRBV7-9
CDR3: CASSSRRGNEQFF

J: TRBJ2-2
V: TRBV6-1
CDR3: CALWGPSDTGELFF

J: TRBJ2-7
V: TRBV6-1
CDR3: CASSEVDSTYEQYF

J: TRBJ2-3
V: TRBV10-2
CDR3: CATRTSGVQDTQYF

J: TRBJ2-7
V: TRBV9
CDR3: CASSFNDYYEQYF

J: TRBJ2-1
V: TRBV27
CDR3: CASSFFAGINNEQFF

J: TRBJ1-1
V: TRBV5-6
CDR3: CASTLGQDTNTEAFF

J: TRBJ2-1
V: TRBV5-6
CDR3: CASSLRREAVYNEQFF

J: TRBJ1-3
V: TRBV5-6
CDR3: CASSLGQGMGNTIYF

J: TRBJ1-5
V: TRBV28
CDR3: CASRSGGNQPQHF

J: TRBJ1-4
V: TRBV28
CDR3: CASSFNREKLFF

J: TRBJ2-3
V: TRBV2
CDR3: CASSESLAGAQSTDTQYF